The T cell receptor (beta chain) described here comes from a study of T cell changes during pregnancy in multiple sclerosis (dated 2019 in TCRdb). A note on the overall study: The study looked at changes in the T cell repertoire across pregnancy in women with multiple sclerosis.

V drops 4 bases and J drops 8 bases, leaving 14 bases in between. From the cysteine up to the phenylalanine, the CDR3 has a length of 13 residues. The sequence is cut down to CDR3 DNA, 39 bases in frame from base 1. The germline V gene (reference sequence) specifies PRHDT as CDR1 and FYEKMQ as CDR2. As to this clone: There is no known antigen for this receptor. Base quality data are lacking; no much larger clone is found one base away.

Library construction relied on the immunoSEQ multiplex PCR assay. The immuneACCESS repertoire file appears here via TCRdb, limited to in-frame rearrangements. These files lack a portion of the clones; in checked studies, under half of the deficit traces to unresolved V genes, and the cause of the others is not known. This sample gives about 40,000 clones in total; 70% to 90% of them show up just once. The ten largest make up approximately 4% of the sample. Specimen: CD8+ T cells from peripheral blood mononuclear cells, collected in the first trimester of pregnancy. This clonotype originated in a female donor with multiple sclerosis, enrolled in a pregnancy study. This receptor chain uses TRBV13 and TRBJ1-2, with the D gene not confidently named. Read as DNA, the sequence is TGTGCCAGCAGCTCCCGGACGGAGGGAGGCTACACCTTC. Its translation reads: CASSSRTEGGYTF.